A selection of T cell receptor beta chains follows, all from one sample in a study of blood T cell repertoires in COVID-19. Generated by immunoSEQ multiplex PCR, the TCRdb table keeps only in-frame clones and is missing some. The table shows about 300,000 clones, with 83% occurring only once. Sequenced input: peripheral blood. The receptor set was obtained from a woman between 45 and 60 years old who had recovered from COVID-19. CDR3s include the opening cysteine and the closing phenylalanine or tryptophan. The order of the fields is CDR3 DNA, CDR3 protein, J gene, D gene, clone size, V gene. D genes are given only for firm matches. Size tells how often a clone was seen (once, few, many) or the class of an expanded clone, and some rows leave it out.

TGTGCCAGCAGCTTAGAGTCGCAGGGGCGGAATGGCTACACCTTC,CASSLESQGRNGYTF,TRBJ1-2,-,-,TRBV7-2
TGTGCCAGCAGTTTAGTACAGGGGGTCCACGAGCAGTACTTC,CASSLVQGVHEQYF,TRBJ2-7,TRBD1,-,TRBV28
TGTGCCAGCAGCTTTCGGACAAGTGAGCAGTTCTTC,CASSFRTSEQFF,TRBJ2-1,-,-,TRBV7-3
TGTGCCAGCAGCGCGTTAGGGACTACCTACGAGCAGTACTTC,CASSALGTTYEQYF,TRBJ2-7,TRBD2,-,TRBV7-9
TGCGCCAGCAGCCAAGATAAGGGTAGGGCCCTGCGACAGAGCTATGGCTACACCTTC,CASSQDKGRALRQSYGYTF,TRBJ1-2,-,-,TRBV4-1
TGTGCCAGCAGCTTATCAGGGACAGCTTTTAGGCCCCAGCATTTT,CASSLSGTAFRPQHF,TRBJ1-5,TRBD1,many,TRBV7-2
TGTGCCAGCAGCCAAGGATCTAGCTCGTTAGGACGGGAGACCCAGTACTTC,CASSQGSSSLGRETQYF,TRBJ2-5,-,-,TRBV3-1/TRBV3-2
TGCAGCGTTAGCTCCGGGACAGGGGGGTATGGCTACACCTTC,CSVSSGTGGYGYTF,TRBJ1-2,TRBD1,-,TRBV29-1
TGTGCCAGCAGTTTTAGAGGGTGGTGGAACACCGGGGAGCTGTTTTTT,CASSFRGWWNTGELFF,TRBJ2-2,-,-,TRBV27
TGTGCCAGCAGCGACCCTCCGGGTTCCTACGAGCAGTACTTC,CASSDPPGSYEQYF,TRBJ2-7,-,-,TRBV6-2/TRBV6-3
TGTGCCATCAGTACCCCCGGGACTAGCGGGAGGGCTGGTAACTACGAGCAGTACTTC,CAISTPGTSGRAGNYEQYF,TRBJ2-7,TRBD2,-,TRBV10-3
TGTGCCAGCAGCTTGGGCGCGGGAGACAATCAGCCCCAGCATTTT,CASSLGAGDNQPQHF,TRBJ1-5,-,-,TRBV3-1/TRBV3-2
TGCGCCAGCAGGCGAACAGGGGGTTCTGACACTGAAGCTTTCTTT,CASRRTGGSDTEAFF,TRBJ1-1,TRBD1,-,TRBV5-1
TGTGCCAGCTCACCACTCCAGGGGGCCACCGGGGAGCTGTTTTTT,CASSPLQGATGELFF,TRBJ2-2,TRBD1,-,TRBV18
TGTGCCAGCAGCCACGGAGCTAACTATGGCTACACCTTC,CASSHGANYGYTF,TRBJ1-2,-,-,TRBV27
TGTGCCAGCAGTTTGCAGGGGATAAGCACAGATACGCAGTATTTT,CASSLQGISTDTQYF,TRBJ2-3,-,few,TRBV6-5
TGTGCCAGCAGTTTATATAGCCAAGGGGGCGGGGAGCTGTTTTTT,CASSLYSQGGGELFF,TRBJ2-2,-,once,TRBV27
TGTGCCAGCAGCCGGGGACAGGGGTTCGCTGGCTACACCTTC,CASSRGQGFAGYTF,TRBJ1-2,TRBD1,-,TRBV9
TGTGCCAGCAGCTTGCAAGGCAGGGGGATCGGGGAGCTGTTTTTT,CASSLQGRGIGELFF,TRBJ2-2,TRBD1,-,TRBV5-8
TGTGCCAGCAGTTTGTCGGAGAGAGAGGGTAGAGGAGAGACCCAGTACTTC,CASSLSEREGRGETQYF,TRBJ2-5,-,-,TRBV28
TGTGCCAGCAGCTTAGTTGGGCGGGAGGTCCCCTACGAGCAGTACTTC,CASSLVGREVPYEQYF,TRBJ2-7,TRBD2,-,TRBV7-2
TGTGCCAGTAGTATTGGCGGGGGCGCACTAGCGGGAGCCTACGAGCAGTACTTC,CASSIGGGALAGAYEQYF,TRBJ2-7,TRBD2,-,TRBV19
TGTGCCAGTATGGGGACGGGGGAGAATGAGCAGTTCTTC,CASMGTGENEQFF,TRBJ2-1,-,-,TRBV19
TGTGCCAGCAGCTTCGGGACTAGCGTATACACAGATACGCAGTATTTT,CASSFGTSVYTDTQYF,TRBJ2-3,TRBD2,-,TRBV11-2
TGCGCCAGCAGAGCTCCTGAGGGCAGCTATGGCTACACCTTC,CASRAPEGSYGYTF,TRBJ1-2,-,once,TRBV5-1